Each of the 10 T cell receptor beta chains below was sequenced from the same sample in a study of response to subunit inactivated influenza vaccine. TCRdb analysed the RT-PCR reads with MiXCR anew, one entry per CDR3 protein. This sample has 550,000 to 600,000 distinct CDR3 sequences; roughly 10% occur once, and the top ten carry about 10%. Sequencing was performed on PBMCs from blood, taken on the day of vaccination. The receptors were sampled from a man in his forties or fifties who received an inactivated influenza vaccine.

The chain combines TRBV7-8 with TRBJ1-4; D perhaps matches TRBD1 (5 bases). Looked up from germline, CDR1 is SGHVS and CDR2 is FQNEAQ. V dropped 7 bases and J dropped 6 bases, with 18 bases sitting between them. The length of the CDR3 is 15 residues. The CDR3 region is CASTPYRGADEKLFF. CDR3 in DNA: TGTGCCAGCACCCCGTACCGAGGGGCGGATGAAAAACTGTTTTTT. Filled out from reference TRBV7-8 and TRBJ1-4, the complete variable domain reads GAGVSQSPRYKVAKRGQDVALRCDPISGHVSLFWYQQALGQGPEFLTYFQNEAQLDKSGLPSDRFFAERPEGSVSTLKIQRTQQEDSAVYLCASTPYRGADEKLFFGSGTQLSVL.

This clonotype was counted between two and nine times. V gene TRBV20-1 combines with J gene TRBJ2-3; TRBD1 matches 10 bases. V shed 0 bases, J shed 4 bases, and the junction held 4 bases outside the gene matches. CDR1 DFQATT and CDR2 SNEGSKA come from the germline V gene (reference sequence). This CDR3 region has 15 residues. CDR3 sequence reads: CSARDLGTGADTQYF. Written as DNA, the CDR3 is TGCAGTGCTAGAGATTTGGGGACAGGGGCAGATACGCAGTATTTT.

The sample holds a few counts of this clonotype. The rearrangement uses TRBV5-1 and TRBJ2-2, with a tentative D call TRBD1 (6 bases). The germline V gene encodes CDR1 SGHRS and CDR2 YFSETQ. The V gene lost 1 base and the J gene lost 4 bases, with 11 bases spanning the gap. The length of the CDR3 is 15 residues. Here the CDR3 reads CASSLTGFSTGELFF. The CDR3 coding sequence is TGCGCCAGCAGCTTGACAGGGTTCAGCACCGGGGAGCTGTTTTTT. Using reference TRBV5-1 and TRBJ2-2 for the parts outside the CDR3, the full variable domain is KAGVTQTPRYLIKTRGQQVTLSCSPISGHRSVSWYQQTPGQGLQFLFEYFSETQRNKGNFPGRFSGRQFSNSRSEMNVSTLELGDSALYLCASSLTGFSTGELFFGEGSRLTVL.

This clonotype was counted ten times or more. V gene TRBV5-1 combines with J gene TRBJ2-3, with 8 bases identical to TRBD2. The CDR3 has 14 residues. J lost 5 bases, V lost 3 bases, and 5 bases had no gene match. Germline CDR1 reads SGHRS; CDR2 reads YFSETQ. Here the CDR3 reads CASSSLAVGDTQYF. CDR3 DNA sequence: TGCGCCAGCAGCTCACTAGCGGTGGGAGATACGCAGTATTTT.

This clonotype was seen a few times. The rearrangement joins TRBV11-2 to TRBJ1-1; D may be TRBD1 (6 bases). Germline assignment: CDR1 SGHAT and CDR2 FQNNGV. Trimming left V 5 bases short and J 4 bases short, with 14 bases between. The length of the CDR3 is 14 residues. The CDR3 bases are TGTGCCAGCAGCGTTCAGGGGTACGGCACTGAAGCTTTCTTT. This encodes CASSVQGYGTEAFF.

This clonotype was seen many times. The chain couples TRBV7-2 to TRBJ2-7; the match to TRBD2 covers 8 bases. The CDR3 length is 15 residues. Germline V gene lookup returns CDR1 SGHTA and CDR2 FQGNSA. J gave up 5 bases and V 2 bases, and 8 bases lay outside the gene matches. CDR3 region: CASSLYGRAGNEQYF. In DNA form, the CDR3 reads TGTGCCAGCAGCTTATACGGGAGGGCCGGTAACGAGCAGTACTTC.

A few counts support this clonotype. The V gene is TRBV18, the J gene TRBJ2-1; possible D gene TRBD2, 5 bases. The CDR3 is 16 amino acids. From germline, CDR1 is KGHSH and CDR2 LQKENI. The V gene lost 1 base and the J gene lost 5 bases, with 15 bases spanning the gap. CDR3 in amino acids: CASSPLTTAPDNEQFF. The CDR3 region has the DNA TGTGCCAGCTCACCACTGACTACTGCCCCCGACAATGAGCAGTTCTTC.

The CDR3 coding sequence is TGTGCCAGCAACCTAGCGGGGGGACTCCATGAGCAGTTCTTC. This gives the protein CASNLAGGLHEQFF. This rearrangement joins TRBV3-1 to TRBJ2-1; 11 bases fit TRBD2. The ends lost 7 bases at V and 8 bases at J; junction bases unmatched: 7. Germline values: CDR1 LGHDT, CDR2 YNNKEL (reference sequence). The CDR3 is 14 residues long.

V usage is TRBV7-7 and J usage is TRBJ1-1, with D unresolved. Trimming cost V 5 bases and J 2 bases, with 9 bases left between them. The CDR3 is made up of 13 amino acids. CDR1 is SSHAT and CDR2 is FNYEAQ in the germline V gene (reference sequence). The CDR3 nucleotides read TGTGCCAGCAGCCGAGGTTCCAACACTGAAGCTTTCTTT. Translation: CASSRGSNTEAFF.

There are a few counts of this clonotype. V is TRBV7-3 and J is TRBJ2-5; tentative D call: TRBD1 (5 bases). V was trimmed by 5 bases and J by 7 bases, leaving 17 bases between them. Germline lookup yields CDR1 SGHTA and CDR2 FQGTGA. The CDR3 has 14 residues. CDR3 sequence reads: CASSVYQGSGTQYF. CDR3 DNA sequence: TGTGCCAGCAGCGTTTATCAGGGTTCTGGGACCCAGTACTTC.